A selection of T cell receptor beta chains follows, all from one sample in a study of type 1 regulatory T cells. Their antigens are not known. TCRdb re-analysed the reads in MiXCR, keeping a single row per CDR3 protein. Among about 60,000 distinct CDR3 sequences listed, approximately 60% were seen once. The sample taken for sequencing was cultured non-Tr1 T cells, either the whole culture or a sorted T cell fraction (not recorded which). Source of these receptors: a human donor in good health. The CDR3 runs from the conserved cysteine through the conserved F or W. A D gene is named only where the DNA matches it firmly. Clone size is given for some rows only: seen once, a few or many times, or a class if the clone is expanded.

size	V	J	D	length	CDR3	DNA
few	TRBV19	TRBJ2-1	TRBD1	15	CASSPGQNSYNEQFF	TGTGCCAGTAGCCCGGGACAGAACTCCTACAATGAGCAGTTCTTC
-	TRBV20-1	TRBJ1-1	-	15	CSAFFTGRDRTEAFF	TGCAGTGCTTTTTTTACAGGGAGGGATAGGACTGAAGCTTTCTTT
-	TRBV20-1	TRBJ2-2	-	14	CSARETGRTGELFF	TGCAGTGCTAGAGAGACAGGTCGGACCGGGGAGCTGTTTTTT
-	TRBV7-2	TRBJ2-1	-	15	CASSFTPGRYNEQFF	TGTGCCAGCAGCTTCACCCCGGGTCGTTACAATGAGCAGTTCTTC
-	TRBV5-4	TRBJ2-3	-	16	CASSPVEQGRTDTQYF	TGTGCCAGCAGCCCCGTGGAACAGGGCCGCACAGATACGCAGTATTTT
-	TRBV24-1	TRBJ2-7	TRBD1	15	CATPGTGASDSEQYF	TGTGCCACGCCCGGGACAGGGGCCTCGGATAGCGAGCAGTACTTC
many	TRBV4-1	TRBJ2-1	-	15	CASSQAVTSFNEQFF	TGCGCCAGCAGCCAAGCGGTCACTAGTTTCAATGAGCAGTTCTTC
-	TRBV3-1	TRBJ1-2	TRBD1	15	CASSEDQGQVYGYTF	TGTGCCAGCAGCGAAGATCAGGGACAGGTTTATGGCTACACCTTC
-	TRBV7-2	TRBJ1-2	-	16	CASSPGLTGGTGGYTF	TGTGCCAGCAGCCCGGGACTAACAGGAGGGACGGGAGGCTACACCTTC
-	TRBV5-1	TRBJ1-4	-	14	CASSLSRGNEKLFF	TGCGCCAGCAGCTTAAGTAGGGGTAATGAAAAACTGTTTTTT
-	TRBV20-1	TRBJ2-7	-	11	CSAYKEKEQYF	TGCAGTGCTTATAAGGAGAAGGAGCAGTACTTC
-	TRBV13	TRBJ2-7	TRBD2	16	CASSSNPMGGTYEQYF	TGTGCCAGCAGCTCCAACCCGATGGGGGGGACCTACGAGCAGTACTTC
-	TRBV7-9	TRBJ1-2	-	14	CASSFYQVNYGYTF	TGTGCCAGCAGCTTTTATCAGGTGAACTATGGCTACACCTTC
-	TRBV3-1	TRBJ1-2	TRBD1	14	CASGRQGVGYGYTF	TGTGCCAGCGGACGACAGGGAGTCGGCTATGGCTACACCTTC
few	TRBV7-9	TRBJ2-3	TRBD2	17	CASSGRGTDRRGETQYF	TGTGCCAGCAGCGGGCGAGGGACGGACCGTCGGGGGGAGACGCAGTATTTT